This T cell receptor (beta chain) emerged from a study of post-analysis software for immune sequencing data. Study-level information: Recorded disease courses covered relapsing-remitting, secondary progressive and progressive-relapsing multiple sclerosis. Some patients had no subtype annotation. General study points: In patients, about five TRBV segments were more frequent than in controls, with TRBV5-6, TRBV5-1 and TRBV20-1 among them. Clustering by F measure revealed strong co-clustering among samples prepared together in one batch.

Points on this clonotype: The antigen is undetermined.

The ends were cut back, 3 bases at V and 7 bases at J, with 9 bases in the middle. This CDR3 is built from 12 residues. Prepared TCR beta cDNA libraries contained unique molecular identifiers. The source material, 1 to 10 million T cells, gave rise to roughly 500,000 cDNA molecules. In TCRdb, the PCR reads were re-called with MiXCR into one record per CDR3 protein. This sample has about 800,000 distinct CDR3 sequences, with roughly 27% found just once. The rearrangement uses TRBV12-3 or TRBV12-4 and TRBJ1-2; D is uncertain. Sequencing was performed on blood. The sequence was obtained from a girl aged 10-17 years with multiple sclerosis. CDR3 region: CASSLTGPGYTF. CDR3 DNA sequence: TGTGCCAGCAGTTTGACGGGTCCTGGCTACACCTTC.